This note documents a single T cell receptor beta chain sequence. Antigen specificity is unknown. The sample originates from a study of cytomegalovirus exposure and HLA in healthy donors. Notes on the study in general: As a later analysis revealed, the rate of TCR association differed by HLA locus, with DRB1 most and HLA-C fewest. Within a later analysis, the majority of CMV-associated TCR beta chains appeared HLA-restricted. Based on reports, TCR beta sequences accurately predicted HLA-A and HLA-B alleles for most subjects.

Germline V CDR1 and CDR2: KGHSH, LQKENI. The CDR3 is made up of 16 amino acids. Primers included in the PCR were 60 Vbeta and 13 Jbeta primers. Clones were read by immunoSEQ multiplex PCR, and TCRdb kept only the in-frame ones, dropping some. Of some 150,000 clones in the sample, roughly four fifths are singletons; the top ten hold roughly a tenth. The chain employs TRBV18 and TRBJ2-5; 9 nucleotides agree with TRBD2. The better agreement between TRBJ2-7 and the DNA end casts doubt on the J call. What was sequenced was PBMCs. This receptor was taken from a middle-aged man in good health and CMV-seropositive. CDR3 sequence: CASSPNPLSGSYEQYF. Here the CDR3 DNA reads TGTGCCAGCTCACCGAATCCGCTTAGCGGGAGTTACGAGCAGTACTTC.